Each of the 25 T cell receptor beta chains below was sequenced from the same sample in a study of blood T cells in healthy people across ages. The use of a sample-barcoded 5' primer and a J-beta primer mix characterized a second PCR of roughly 6 to 12 cycles. MiXCR was run by TCRdb on the 5' RACE reads, yielding one entry per CDR3 protein. The sample shows more than 1,400,000 distinct CDR3 sequences, 42% of them seen only once. Input material: blood. The receptors derive from a woman between 18 and 29 years old in good health.

The genes are TRBV7-2 and TRBJ2-7; no definite D call. CDR1 and CDR2 from the germline V gene are SGHTA and FQGNSA. The CDR3 contains 14 residues. V lost 10 bases to trimming and J lost 0 bases, with 16 bases between them. CDR3 residues: CATQAEGPSYEQYF. The CDR3 coding sequence is TGTGCCACCCAGGCGGAAGGTCCCTCCTACGAGCAGTACTTC. Using reference TRBV7-2 and TRBJ2-7 for the parts outside the CDR3, the full variable domain is GAGVSQSPSNKVTEKGKDVELRCDPISGHTALYWYRQSLGQGLEFLIYFQGNSAPDKSGLPSDRFSAERTGGSVSTLTIQRTQQEDSAVYLCATQAEGPSYEQYFGPGTRLTVT.

The rearrangement joins TRBV15 to TRBJ2-2; D uncertain. Germline assignment: CDR1 LNHNV and CDR2 YYDKDF (reference sequence). The CDR3 is 14 residues long. V was cut by 3 bases and J by 0 bases, with 5 bases left in between. In nucleotides, the CDR3 is TGTGCCACCAGCAGGGACGCGAACACCGGGGAGCTGTTTTTT. This codes for CATSRDANTGELFF.

The chain recombines TRBV3-1 with TRBJ2-1; D possibly corresponds to TRBD2 (7 bases). This CDR3 is 16 amino acids long. Germline lookup yields CDR1 LGHDT and CDR2 YNNKEL (reference sequence). Trimming left V 2 bases short and J 3 bases short, with 14 bases between. CDR3 sequence reads: CASSQRGGGRYNEQFF. The CDR3 DNA follows: TGTGCCAGCAGCCAAAGGGGAGGGGGGCGCTACAATGAGCAGTTCTTC.

This clonotype was seen a handful of times. This chain's CDR3 is CASISSGAYEQYF. The CDR3 DNA is TGCGCCAGCATTAGTAGCGGGGCGTACGAGCAGTACTTC. The chain joins TRBV10-2 to TRBJ2-7, with 8 bases identical to TRBD2. CDR1 and CDR2 (germline): WSHSY, SAAADI. V gave up 7 bases and J gave up 4 bases; unmatched junction bases: 6. The CDR3 loop spans 13 amino acids.

V gene TRBV28 combines with J gene TRBJ1-2, with D maybe TRBD1 (5 bases). The CDR3 runs to 13 residues. Trimming cost V 8 bases and J 3 bases, with 13 bases left between them. Germline CDR1 and CDR2: MDHEN and SYDVKM. The CDR3 loop reads CASAGQGHYGYTF. CDR3 DNA sequence: TGTGCCAGCGCCGGGCAGGGCCACTATGGCTACACCTTC.

This chain links TRBV5-6 with TRBJ1-5; TRBD1 matches at 8 bases. Germline values: CDR1 SGHDT, CDR2 YYEEEE. The CDR3 runs 15 residues. Trimming took 0 bases from V and 6 from J; bases not matched to a gene: 5. The CDR3, as DNA: TGTGCCAGCAGCTTGGGCCAGGGGGCCTCTCAGCCCCAGCATTTT. Residues: CASSLGQGASQPQHF. Full variable domain (rest looked up from reference TRBV5-6 and TRBJ1-5): DAGVTQSPTHLIKTRGQQVTLRCSPKSGHDTVSWYQQALGQGPQFIFQYYEEEERQRGNFPDRFSGHQFPNYSSELNVNALLLGDSALYLCASSLGQGASQPQHFGDGTRLSIL.

The gene calls are TRBV6-5 and TRBJ1-1; D is ambiguous. Germline CDR1 reads MNHEY; CDR2 reads SVGAGI. V lost 8 bases and J lost 1, with 8 bases in between. This CDR3 spans 12 amino acids. CDR3 in DNA: TGTGCCAGCCCGACCGGGAACACTGAAGCTTTCTTT. This encodes CASPTGNTEAFF.

In this sample, this clonotype turned up a few times. This sequence joins TRBV10-3 and TRBJ2-2, with a possible D match to TRBD1 (6 bases). CDR1 and CDR2 (germline): ENHRY, SYGVKD. With 8 bases removed from V and 5 bases from J, the gap between germline ends came to 15 bases. This CDR3 comprises 14 residues. The CDR3 nucleotides read TGTGCCATCGGTCAGGGGCGTTGGACCGGGGAGCTGTTTTTT. Encoded protein: CAIGQGRWTGELFF.

This sequence joins TRBV10-3 and TRBJ2-5; possibly TRBD1 for D (6 bases). V lost 5 bases and J lost 5, with 15 bases in between. Germline assignment: CDR1 ENHRY and CDR2 SYGVKD. This CDR3 comprises 14 residues. CDR3 coding DNA: TGTGCCATCAGTACTAGGGGGAGCCAGGAGACCCAGTACTTC. Protein: CAISTRGSQETQYF.

V gene TRBV12-3 or TRBV12-4 combines with J gene TRBJ2-5; a weak D match, TRBD2 (7 bases). V gave up 6 bases and J gave up 5 bases, with 22 bases separating them. There are 16 residues in the CDR3. DNA for the CDR3: TGTGCCAGCAGCCCAGGTGGGGGGGGGCGCTTGGAGACCCAGTACTTC. Its translation is CASSPGGGGRLETQYF.

This clonotype was observed many times. The rearrangement joins TRBV7-2 to TRBJ2-5; unclear D gene. The CDR3 length is 13 residues. Germline CDR1 and CDR2: SGHTA and FQGNSA. Trimming removed 5 bases from V and 4 bases from J, with 11 bases in between. For the CDR3, the DNA is TGTGCCAGCAGCCTCGGCGGAAGAGAGACCCAGTACTTC. Translation: CASSLGGRETQYF.

V usage is TRBV6-2 or TRBV6-3 and J usage is TRBJ1-2; D gene unclear. The V gene's germline CDR1 is MNHEY and CDR2 SVGEGT. The CDR3 contains 13 residues. V gave up 5 bases and J gave up 1 base, with 8 bases separating them. DNA of the CDR3: TGTGCCAGCAGTCCCGAGGTTAACTATGGCTACACCTTC. This translates into CASSPEVNYGYTF.

The chain uses TRBV7-2 and TRBJ1-2; a possible D gene is TRBD1 (5 bases). Deletions cut 5 bases from V and 4 bases from J, with 11 bases between. CDR3 size: 13 residues. The germline V gene has CDR1 SGHTA and CDR2 FQGNSA. CDR3 residues: CASSPNRSYGYTF. The CDR3 DNA reads TGTGCCAGCAGCCCTAACAGGTCCTATGGCTACACCTTC.

This clonotype has a handful of counts. V and J are TRBV9 and TRBJ2-1; D is ambiguous. The CDR3 covers 14 residues. V shed 3 bases and J shed 3 bases, with 10 bases lying between them. From germline, CDR1 is SGDLS and CDR2 YYNGEE. As DNA, the CDR3 is TGTGCCAGCAGCGAGCCGACTGTCTACAATGAGCAGTTCTTC. As protein: CASSEPTVYNEQFF.

The rearrangement joins TRBV5-1 to TRBJ2-3; D is tentatively TRBD1 or TRBD2 (5 bases each). Trimming shortened V by 4 bases and J by 0 bases, and 15 bases separated the two germline ends. The CDR3 is made up of 16 amino acids. Germline values: CDR1 SGHRS, CDR2 YFSETQ. The CDR3 sequence is CASSGLGVASTDTQYF. The CDR3 DNA follows: TGCGCCAGCAGCGGTTTGGGGGTTGCTAGCACAGATACGCAGTATTTT.

This clonotype has a single count. The chain employs TRBV7-8 and TRBJ2-5; a possible D gene is TRBD2 (5 bases). This CDR3 is built from 14 residues. The V end lost 5 bases, the J end lost 4 bases, and 14 bases lay between the germline ends. The germline V gene has CDR1 SGHVS and CDR2 FQNEAQ. CDR3 coding DNA: TGTGCCAGCAGCCTGAATTCTAGCCCAGAGACCCAGTACTTC. It yields the protein CASSLNSSPETQYF.

This sequence joins TRBV4-1 and TRBJ1-1; the match to TRBD1 covers 8 bases. Trimming removed 0 bases from V and 5 bases from J; junction bases left unmatched: 5. This CDR3 has 15 residues. The germline V gene encodes CDR1 MGHRA and CDR2 YSYEKL. CDR3 sequence reads: CASSQDRTGLTEAFF. The CDR3 DNA reads TGCGCCAGCAGCCAAGACAGGACAGGGCTTACTGAAGCTTTCTTT.

This clonotype was detected only a few times. V is TRBV5-1 and J is TRBJ2-1; D might be TRBD2 (7 bases). V was shortened by 4 bases and J by 7 bases, with 24 bases between the two germline ends. Germline values: CDR1 SGHRS, CDR2 YFSETQ. The CDR3 has 17 residues. In DNA form, the CDR3 reads TGCGCCAGCAGCGAATCTTTCGAGGGGGGGCTTTATAATGAGCAGTTCTTC. Protein product: CASSESFEGGLYNEQFF.

This clonotype was seen only a few times. The CDR3 spells CASSGSSGTINQPQHF. The DNA for the CDR3 is TGTGCCAGCAGTGGCTCCTCCGGGACAATCAATCAGCCCCAGCATTTT. The J gene is TRBJ1-5, the V gene TRBV6-1, with D perhaps TRBD1 (6 bases). Looked up from germline, CDR1 is MNHNS and CDR2 is SASEGT. This CDR3 spans 16 amino acids. V was shortened by 4 bases and J by 3 bases, with 16 bases between the two germline ends.

This clonotype turned up a few times. The chain combines TRBV7-9 with TRBJ1-2; the D is unclear. V dropped 2 bases and J dropped 6 bases, with 10 bases sitting between them. The germline gives CDR1 SEHNR, CDR2 FQNEAQ (reference sequence). The CDR3 runs 13 residues. The CDR3 DNA follows: TGTGCCAGCAGCTTATCTTTGACAAATGGCTACACCTTC. This translates into CASSLSLTNGYTF.

This clonotype was observed a few times. The J gene is TRBJ2-1, the V gene TRBV29-1, with TRBD2 identical over 9 bases. This CDR3 is built from 15 residues. The ends lost 6 bases at V and 8 bases at J; junction bases unmatched: 14. Germline V gives CDR1 SQVTM, CDR2 ANQGSEA. CDR3 loop: CSVGRFGTSKDEQFF. The CDR3 DNA sequence: TGCAGCGTGGGGCGCTTTGGGACTAGCAAGGATGAGCAGTTCTTC.

The V call is TRBV7-9, the J call TRBJ1-5, with 11 bases that match TRBD1. Germline lookup yields CDR1 SEHNR and CDR2 FQNEAQ (reference sequence). The V gene end was trimmed by 1 base and the J gene end by 6 bases; junction bases not matched to a gene: 5. The CDR3 runs to 16 residues. The CDR3 loop is CASSLGDRGNSQPQHF. The CDR3 region has the DNA TGTGCCAGCAGCTTAGGGGACAGGGGGAATAGTCAGCCCCAGCATTTT.

This clonotype appeared a few times. The J gene is TRBJ2-1, the V gene TRBV29-1; 7 bases align to TRBD1. The CDR3 is 15 amino acids. In germline, CDR1 is SQVTM, CDR2 ANQGSEA. Germline trimming cut 3 bases from V and 8 bases from J; bases unmatched to any gene: 13. CDR3 coding DNA: TGCAGCGTTGAGAGCCCCATTGAGGGGGCCTATGAGCAGTTCTTC. Translating it yields CSVESPIEGAYEQFF.

V and J are TRBV20-1 and TRBJ1-2; D is perhaps TRBD1 (5 bases). There are 17 residues in the CDR3. V lost 6 bases to trimming and J lost 8 bases, with 31 bases between them. CDR1 and CDR2 from the germline V gene are DFQATT and SNEGSKA (reference sequence). CDR3 residues: CSALPLETVARREGYTF. Written as DNA, the CDR3 is TGCAGTGCCCTACCTTTAGAGACAGTCGCCCGGAGGGAGGGCTACACCTTC.

About this clonotype itself: Its ends do not fully match the called genes, so a read error is possible. V is TRBV4-1 and J is TRBJ2-5; no reliable D call. The DNA end lines up better with TRBJ2-7; the J call may be wrong. Germline loops: CDR1 MGHRA, CDR2 YSYEKL. This CDR3 is 11 amino acids long. The CDR3 reads CVSSHKSEQYF. The CDR3 DNA is TGCGTCAGCAGCCACAAGTCCGAGCAGTACTTC.